A single sample is the source of the 8 T cell receptor beta chains below, sequenced in a study of tumor-infiltrating lymphocytes in primary liver carcinoma. Taking roughly 20-34 mg of unsorted bulk tissue, the authors co-extracted RNA and DNA. A primer matching the constant region was used to make TCR beta cDNA from 450 to 550 ng of total RNA. Modified slightly, ARM-PCR produced TCR beta libraries over three nested multiplex PCR rounds. Researchers ran the first two PCR rounds for approximately 10 cycles each with TRBV1-TRBV30 forward primers and a C-beta reverse primer. Via MiXCR, TCRdb re-called the multiplex PCR reads, giving one row per CDR3 protein. Among approximately 73,000 distinct CDR3 sequences listed, around 75% were seen once. Material: liver tumor tissue from sampling region 4. Subset meaning: tumor region T4, right-lateral pole. The receptors were sampled from a woman in her sixties or seventies with primary liver carcinoma and hepatitis B virus infection.

The chain is built from TRBV6-5 and TRBJ2-7; 11 nucleotides agree with TRBD2. The CDR3 covers 17 residues. The trim removed 6 bases at V and 6 bases at J, leaving 16 bases unmatched. CDR1 and CDR2 (germline): MNHEY, SVGAGI. The CDR3 nucleotides are TGTGCCAGCAGCCGCCGTCAAACTAGCGGGAGACCCTGCGAGCAGTACTTC. Translating it yields CASSRRQTSGRPCEQYF.

A note on this clonotype: The junction shows a germline mismatch at one end, possibly a read error. The chain couples TRBV4-1 to TRBJ2-1; tentatively, D is TRBD1 (5 bases). The CDR3 has 17 residues. The germline V gene encodes CDR1 MGHRA and CDR2 YSYEKL. The CDR3 region is CTSSRHPQQAPGNEQFF. For the CDR3, the DNA is TGCACCAGCAGCCGCCACCCCCAACAGGCCCCTGGGAATGAGCAGTTCTTC.

J is TRBJ1-5 and V is TRBV6-1, with 7 bases fitting TRBD1. CDR3 length: 16 amino acids. Germline CDR1 reads MNHNS; CDR2 reads SASEGT. Trimming cost V 3 bases and J 10 bases; bases outside gene matches: 15. In DNA form, the CDR3 reads TGTGCCAGCAGTGATGCGGACGGAGACAGGGCTCAACCCCAGCATTTT. This encodes CASSDADGDRAQPQHF.

The chain links TRBV12-3 or TRBV12-4 to TRBJ2-7; 10 bases are shared with TRBD2. This CDR3 contains 17 residues. J lost 1 base, V lost 5 bases, and 11 bases had no gene match. CDR3 nucleotide sequence: TGTGCCAGCAGTCTCCTAATTTGGACTAGCGGTTCCTACGAGCAGTACTTC. This sequence encodes CASSLLIWTSGSYEQYF.

The chain employs TRBV2 and TRBJ2-3; D gene uncertain. This CDR3 is built from 14 residues. With 4 bases removed from V and 2 bases from J, the gap between germline ends came to 10 bases. Per germline, CDR1 SNHLY and CDR2 FYNNEI. This CDR3 reads CASSGLVFTDTQYF. CDR3 bases: TGTGCCAGCAGTGGACTGGTATTCACAGATACGCAGTATTTT. Complete variable domain (other parts from reference TRBV2 and TRBJ2-3): EPEVTQTPSHQVTQMGQEVILRCVPISNHLYFYWYRQILGQKVEFLVSFYNNEISEKSEIFDDQFSVERPDGSNFTLKIRSTKLEDSAMYFCASSGLVFTDTQYFGPGTRLTVL.

This clonotype was counted a single time. At one of its ends the junction is not consistent with the germline gene, which may arise from a read error. This chain links TRBV7-8 with TRBJ1-1, with D maybe TRBD1 (5 bases). This CDR3 has 16 residues. The germline CDR1 and CDR2 sequences are SGHVS and FQNEAQ. The CDR3 region is CASSLLGGSLNTEAIF. The CDR3 nucleotides are TGTGCCAGCAGCTTACTCGGGGGAAGCCTGAACACCGAAGCTATCTTT.

This clonotype was seen ten or more times. The chain couples TRBV28 to TRBJ2-7; TRBD1 matches at 8 bases. Unmatched junction bases numbered 9, after V lost 3 bases and J lost 5 bases. Germline V lookup: CDR1 MDHEN, CDR2 SYDVKM. The CDR3 totals 15 residues. The DNA for the CDR3 is TGTGCCAGCAGTTTGCAAGGACAGGGTGTGGACGAGCAGTACTTC. The encoded protein is CASSLQGQGVDEQYF. Full variable domain (missing parts from reference TRBV28 and TRBJ2-7): DVKVTQSSRYLVKRTGEKVFLECVQDMDHENMFWYRQDPGLGLRLIYFSYDVKMKEKGDIPEGYSVSREKKERFSLILESASTNQTSMYLCASSLQGQGVDEQYFGPGTRLTVT.

This clonotype was seen a few times. The chain links TRBV10-1 to TRBJ1-5; D may match TRBD1 or TRBD2 (6 bases each). The end of the DNA aligns better with TRBJ2-3, so the J call may be wrong. The CDR3 loop spans 16 amino acids. Germline assignment: CDR1 WNHNN and CDR2 SYGVQD (reference sequence). The CDR3 spells CASRMGGPDSNQPQYF. The DNA for the CDR3 is TGCGCCAGTAGGATGGGGGGCCCTGATAGCAATCAGCCCCAGTATTTT.